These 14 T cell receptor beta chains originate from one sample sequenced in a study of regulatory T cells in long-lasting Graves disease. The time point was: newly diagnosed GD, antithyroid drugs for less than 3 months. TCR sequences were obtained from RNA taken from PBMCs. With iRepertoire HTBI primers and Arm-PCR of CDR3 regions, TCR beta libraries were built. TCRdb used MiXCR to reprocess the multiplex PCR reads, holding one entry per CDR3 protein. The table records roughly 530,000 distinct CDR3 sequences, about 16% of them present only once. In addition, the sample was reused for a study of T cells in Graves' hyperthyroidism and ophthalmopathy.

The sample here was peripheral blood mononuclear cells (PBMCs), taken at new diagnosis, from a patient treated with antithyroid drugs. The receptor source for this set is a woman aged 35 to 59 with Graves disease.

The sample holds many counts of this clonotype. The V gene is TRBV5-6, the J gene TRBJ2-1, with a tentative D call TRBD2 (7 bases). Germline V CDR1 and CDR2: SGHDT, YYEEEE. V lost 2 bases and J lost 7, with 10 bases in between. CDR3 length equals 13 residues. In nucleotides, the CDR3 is TGTGCCAGCAGCTTAGGGGGGGCAAATGAGCAGTTCTTC. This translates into CASSLGGANEQFF.

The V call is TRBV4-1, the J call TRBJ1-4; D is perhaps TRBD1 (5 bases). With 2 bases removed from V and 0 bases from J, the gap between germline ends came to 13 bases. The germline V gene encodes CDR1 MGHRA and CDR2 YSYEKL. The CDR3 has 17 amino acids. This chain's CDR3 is CASSQQGPTSTNEKLFF. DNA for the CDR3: TGCGCCAGCAGCCAACAGGGCCCCACTTCAACTAATGAAAAACTGTTTTTT.

This CDR3 reads CASSMRSSGVTYNEQFF. The CDR3 nucleotides are TGTGCCAGTAGTATGAGGTCGAGTGGCGTCACCTACAATGAGCAGTTCTTC. The chain joins TRBV19 to TRBJ2-1, with unresolved D. The CDR3 totals 17 residues. Trimming took 3 bases from V and 2 from J, leaving 17 bases between them. Germline-derived CDR1 and CDR2 are LNHDA and SQIVND (reference sequence).

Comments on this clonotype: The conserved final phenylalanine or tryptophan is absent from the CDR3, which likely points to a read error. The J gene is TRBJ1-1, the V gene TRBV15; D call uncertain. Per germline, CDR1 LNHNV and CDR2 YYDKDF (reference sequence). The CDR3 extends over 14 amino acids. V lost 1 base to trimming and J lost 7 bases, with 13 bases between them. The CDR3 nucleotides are TGTGCCACCAGCAGAGGAGGGAGCCTAAGTGAAGCTTTCCTT. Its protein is CATSRGGSLSEAFL.

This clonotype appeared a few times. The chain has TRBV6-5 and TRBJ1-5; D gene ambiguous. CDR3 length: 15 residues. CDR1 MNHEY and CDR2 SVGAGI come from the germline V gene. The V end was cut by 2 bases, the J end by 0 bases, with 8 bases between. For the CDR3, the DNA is TGTGCCAGCAGTTACCGGCGGAATAGCAATCAGCCCCAGCATTTT. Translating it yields CASSYRRNSNQPQHF.

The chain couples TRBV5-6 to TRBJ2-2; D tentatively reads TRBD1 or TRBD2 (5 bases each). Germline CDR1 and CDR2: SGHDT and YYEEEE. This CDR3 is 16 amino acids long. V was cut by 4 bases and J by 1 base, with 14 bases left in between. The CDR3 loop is CASSLDGARNTGELFF. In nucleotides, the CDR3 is TGTGCCAGCAGCCTGGACGGGGCGCGGAACACCGGGGAGCTGTTTTTT.

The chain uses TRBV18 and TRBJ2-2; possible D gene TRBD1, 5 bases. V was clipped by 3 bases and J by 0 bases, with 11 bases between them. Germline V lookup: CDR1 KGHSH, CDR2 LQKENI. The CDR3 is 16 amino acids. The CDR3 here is CASSPRQGSNTGELFF. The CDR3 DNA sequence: TGTGCCAGCTCACCTCGGCAGGGATCGAACACCGGGGAGCTGTTTTTT.

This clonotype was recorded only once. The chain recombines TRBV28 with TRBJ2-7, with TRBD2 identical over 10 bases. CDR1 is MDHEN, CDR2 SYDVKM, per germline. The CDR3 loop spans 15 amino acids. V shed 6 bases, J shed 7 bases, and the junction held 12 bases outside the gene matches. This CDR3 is CASRLAGGLGKEQYF. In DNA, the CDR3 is TGTGCCAGCAGGTTAGCGGGAGGTCTCGGAAAGGAGCAGTACTTC.

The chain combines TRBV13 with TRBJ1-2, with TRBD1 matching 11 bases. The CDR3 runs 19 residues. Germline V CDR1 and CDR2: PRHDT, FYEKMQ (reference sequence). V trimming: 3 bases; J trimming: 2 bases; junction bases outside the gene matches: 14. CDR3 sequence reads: CASSFYRPRDRGSNYGYTF. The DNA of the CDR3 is TGTGCCAGCAGCTTCTACAGGCCCCGGGACAGGGGGAGCAACTATGGCTACACCTTC. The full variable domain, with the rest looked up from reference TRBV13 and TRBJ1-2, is AAGVIQSPRHLIKEKRETATLKCYPIPRHDTVYWYQQGPGQDPQFLISFYEKMQSDKGSIPDRFSAQQFSDYHSELNMSSLELGDSALYFCASSFYRPRDRGSNYGYTFGSGTRLTVV.

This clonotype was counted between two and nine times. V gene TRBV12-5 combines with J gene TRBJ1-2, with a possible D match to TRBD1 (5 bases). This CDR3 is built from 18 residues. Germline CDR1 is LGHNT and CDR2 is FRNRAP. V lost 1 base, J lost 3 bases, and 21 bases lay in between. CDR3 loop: CASGLGGFLRGSDYGYTF. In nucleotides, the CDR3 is TGTGCTAGTGGTTTGGGGGGCTTTTTGAGGGGCTCAGACTATGGCTACACCTTC. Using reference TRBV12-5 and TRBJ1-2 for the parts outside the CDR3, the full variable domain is DARVTQTPRHKVTEMGQEVTMRCQPILGHNTVFWYRQTMMQGLELLAYFRNRAPLDDSGMPKDRFSAEMPDATLATLKIQPSEPRDSAVYFCASGLGGFLRGSDYGYTFGSGTRLTVV.

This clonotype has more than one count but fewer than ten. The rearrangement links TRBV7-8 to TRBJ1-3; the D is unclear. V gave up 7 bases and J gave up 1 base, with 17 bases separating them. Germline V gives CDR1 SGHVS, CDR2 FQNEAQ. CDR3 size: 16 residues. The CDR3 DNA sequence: TGTGCCAGCACCCCAGTACGGGTACTTTCTGGAAACACCATATATTTT. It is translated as CASTPVRVLSGNTIYF.

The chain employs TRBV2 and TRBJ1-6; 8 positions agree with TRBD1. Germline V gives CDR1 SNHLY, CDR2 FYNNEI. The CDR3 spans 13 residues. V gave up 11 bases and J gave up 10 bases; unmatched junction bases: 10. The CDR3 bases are TGTGCCTGCGACAGGGGAGTTGACTCACCCCTCCACTTT. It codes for CACDRGVDSPLHF.

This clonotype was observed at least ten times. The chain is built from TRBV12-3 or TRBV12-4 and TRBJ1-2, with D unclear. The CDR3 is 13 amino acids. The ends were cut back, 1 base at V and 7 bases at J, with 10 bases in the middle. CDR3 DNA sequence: TGTGCCAGCAGTTTAGGCGCAGGAACTGGCTACACCTTC. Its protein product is CASSLGAGTGYTF.

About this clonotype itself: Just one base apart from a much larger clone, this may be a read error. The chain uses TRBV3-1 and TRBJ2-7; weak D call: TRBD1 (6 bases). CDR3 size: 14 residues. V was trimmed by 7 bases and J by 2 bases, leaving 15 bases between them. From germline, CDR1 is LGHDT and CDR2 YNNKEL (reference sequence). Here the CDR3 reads CASIPPQGAYEQYF. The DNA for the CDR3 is TGTGCCAGCATCCCCCCACAGGGTGCCTACGAGCAGTACTTC.